This T cell receptor (beta chain) stems from a study of T-cell reconstitution after alpha-beta-depleted transplantation in children. Molecular barcoding with unique molecular identifiers was used for the TCRbeta library. TCRdb reprocessed the PCR reads via MiXCR and lists one record per CDR3 protein. The profile covers about 830,000 distinct CDR3 sequences, with under 20% appearing a single time and 5% taken by the ten largest. In this sample, this clonotype turned up many times. Its antigen is not known. Germline lookup yields CDR1 MDHEN and CDR2 SYDVKM. CDR3 length: 14 amino acids. Trimming removed 2 bases from V and 7 bases from J; junction bases left unmatched: 4. Study findings and constraints: Expanded graft clones numbering several hundred reportedly gave rise to alpha-beta T cells about two months after transplant.

This TCR was sampled from a male patient younger than 18 who had a stem cell transplant for acute lymphoblastic leukemia, so the T cells may come from the graft donor. The sample here was PBMCs, mostly from graft donor cells, taken 360 days after TCRalphabeta/CD19-depleted stem cell transplant. The V and J genes are TRBV28 and TRBJ2-5, with 10 bases that match TRBD2. This CDR3 reads CASSLRASGRTQYF. The CDR3 region has the DNA TGTGCCAGCAGTTTAAGGGCTAGCGGGAGGACCCAGTACTTC.